This TCR beta chain was captured in a study of T cell responses to AZD1222 COVID-19 vaccine. Profiling relied on immunoSEQ multiplex PCR, and the TCRdb table lists in-frame clones only, not all of them. Of around 160,000 clones listed, roughly nine tenths are singletons. Pooling was applied to second doses at about 4 or about 12 weeks. The receptor was isolated from an adult who received the AZD1222 COVID-19 vaccine. The specimen was peripheral blood, collected 28 days after the second AZD1222 dose.

This chain's CDR3 is CASSRPRDSLFEQYF. Written as DNA, the CDR3 is TGTGCCAGCTCGCGTCCCCGGGACAGCTTATTCGAGCAGTACTTC. The V and J genes are TRBV18 and TRBJ2-7; TRBD1 aligns across 7 bases. J was trimmed by 6 bases and V by 6 bases; bases with no gene match: 14. Per the germline V gene, CDR1 is KGHSH and CDR2 is LQKENI. This CDR3 has 15 residues.